The rows below give T cell receptor beta chains drawn from one sample of a study of blood T cell repertoires in COVID-19. Profiled with immunoSEQ multiplex PCR; TCRdb holds only in-frame clones, not every one. The sample has some 96,000 clones, approximately 80% seen once. Sample: peripheral blood. The receptors derive from a man between 65 and 80 years old with active or convalescent COVID-19. Each CDR3 is given with its conserved first and last residue.

length | V | CDR3
14 | TRBV18 | CASSPGQGVYEQFF
14 | TRBV10-3 | CAISNTGSSYEQYF
17 | TRBV7-9 | CASSSDLGGRSGNEQYF
15 | TRBV6-2/TRBV6-3 | CASSQGQVTNTEAFF
15 | TRBV27 | CASSSTAYAPYEQYF
15 | TRBV6-5 | CASSRGTSGRDTQYF
14 | TRBV21-1 | CASSIRDRHLWAFF
14 | TRBV7-3 | CASSLRGSYNEQFF
16 | TRBV6-1 | CASSDPRTGAGNTIYF
14 | TRBV7-2 | CASSFGAGGGEQYF
14 | TRBV5-1 | CASSPTGYDLGYTF
15 | TRBV5-6 | CASSLMGQGDNEQFF
15 | TRBV3-1/TRBV3-2 | CASSQGDKNTGELFF
16 | TRBV18 | CASSPLRDSNTGELFF
15 | TRBV7-8 | CASSRETLVDNEQFF
13 | TRBV12-3/TRBV12-4 | CASSAGTGYEQYF
18 | TRBV9 | CASSVTPQPGTSEYGYTF
16 | TRBV28 | CASSLITGGGNQPQHF
12 | TRBV29-1 | CSVGTTRYAYTF
11 | TRBV20-1 | CSARLTDTQYF
16 | TRBV27 | CASVRTGGSVNTEAFF
15 | TRBV5-5 | CASSLAGMEVGELFF
13 | TRBV5-4 | CASSSMTIQEQYF
12 | TRBV4-3 | CASSQVRETQYF
16 | TRBV3-1/TRBV3-2 | CASRAPGLAPYNEQFF
15 | TRBV7-6 | CASSPQLGGTGELFF
15 | TRBV6-5 | CASRISADSNQPQHF
15 | TRBV28 | CASSTYSSGANVLTF
15 | TRBV4-3 | CASSQDGQGRGEAFF
15 | TRBV5-1 | CASSTGLAGINEQFF
14 | TRBV7-2 | CASRAGGLADTQYF
16 | TRBV30 | CAWSPTGSVSFYGYTF
15 | TRBV19 | CASSVGTVNNSPLHF
15 | TRBV9 | CASFLLAGDTNEQFF
16 | TRBV2 | CASSRLAGMGGKEQFF
15 | TRBV6-1 | CASSEDLAGTDTQYF
14 | TRBV6-6 | CASAGTVYTDTQYF
14 | TRBV6-5 | CASSYGGGNQPQHF
16 | TRBV5-4 | CASSPGTAGGSGELFF
14 | TRBV28 | CASSPSARRHEQYF
16 | TRBV6-5 | CASSYVPGQVEEKLFF
12 | TRBV30 | CAWNSHNEKLFF
16 | TRBV7-2 | CASSDGLAGGTDEQYF
15 | TRBV18 | CASQRTGPNTGELFF
15 | TRBV11-2 | CASSLVPDRSYGYTF
14 | TRBV7-2 | CASRKTGGADEQYF
13 | TRBV9 | CASSVDGRNEQYF
15 | TRBV7-2 | CASSSEGAANEKLFF
16 | TRBV28 | CASSLTVPSGANVLTF
12 | TRBV27 | CASSWGGSEQFF
13 | TRBV6-1 | CASSEVGVGEAFF
14 | TRBV7-6 | CASGSGTAPEKLFF
15 | TRBV6-5 | CASSYSPGGGETQYF
18 | TRBV14 | CASSQVRTWTGWTGELFF
13 | TRBV7-2 | CASSLTSRDTQYF
17 | TRBV3-1/TRBV3-2 | CASSQTTKGDGADTQYF
13 | TRBV7-2 | CASSFQQNTEAFF
15 | TRBV5-4 | CASSQRAGGAYGYTF
14 | TRBV18 | CASSPDRDNSPLHF